The next 30 T cell receptor beta chains were all read from a single sample in a study of T cell repertoires in cytomegalovirus infection. TCRdb re-called the reads through MiXCR, storing one row per CDR3 protein. The table has 250,000 or so distinct CDR3 sequences, about a sixth seen once; the top ten hold around 47%. The sample was CD8+ T cells from PBMCs. The receptors were sampled from a human donor in good health (CMV status not recorded). Some clones in this sample may be carry-over from other donors' samples.

V gene TRBV28 combines with J gene TRBJ2-7, with D possibly matching TRBD1 (6 bases). The germline V gene encodes CDR1 MDHEN and CDR2 SYDVKM. V lost 1 base and J lost 2, with 15 bases in between. There are 16 residues in the CDR3. The CDR3 reads CASSLYRVEFPYEQYF. CDR3 in DNA: TGTGCCAGCAGTTTATACAGGGTTGAGTTCCCCTACGAGCAGTACTTC.

This clonotype was found a few times. The chain recombines TRBV29-1 with TRBJ1-5; 7 bases map to TRBD1. CDR1 and CDR2 (germline): SQVTM, ANQGSEA. J lost 1 base, V lost 3 bases, and 6 bases had no gene match. This CDR3 region has 15 residues. The DNA for the CDR3 is TGCAGCGTTGAGGAGGGGGCAGACAGCAATCAGCCCCAGCATTTT. This sequence encodes CSVEEGADSNQPQHF.

The genes are TRBV6-5 and TRBJ2-5; the match to TRBD2 covers 7 bases. The germline CDR1 and CDR2 sequences are MNHEY and SVGAGI. This CDR3 region has 17 residues. The V gene end was trimmed by 7 bases and the J gene end by 2 bases; junction bases not matched to a gene: 16. The CDR3 bases are TGTGCCAGCACCAGTGGGGAGGGGTTCACGGGGCAAGAGACCCAGTACTTC. This codes for CASTSGEGFTGQETQYF.

This clonotype was detected ten times or more. The gene calls are TRBV7-2 and TRBJ2-2; D remains ambiguous. Trimming shortened V by 3 bases and J by 1 base, and 9 bases separated the two germline ends. Germline CDR1 is SGHTA and CDR2 is FQGNSA. This CDR3 is built from 15 residues. The CDR3 sequence is CASSFSPGNTGELFF. CDR3 in DNA: TGTGCCAGCAGCTTTAGCCCAGGGAACACCGGGGAGCTGTTTTTT. Variable domain in full (rest from reference TRBV7-2 and TRBJ2-2): GAGVSQSPSNKVTEKGKDVELRCDPISGHTALYWYRQSLGQGLEFLIYFQGNSAPDKSGLPSDRFSAERTGGSVSTLTIQRTQQEDSAVYLCASSFSPGNTGELFFGEGSRLTVL.

This clonotype was seen a handful of times. This chain joins TRBV4-1 and TRBJ1-2; TRBD1 might be the D (5 bases). CDR1 MGHRA and CDR2 YSYEKL come from the germline V gene. The V end was cut by 0 bases, the J end by 0 bases, with 8 bases between. This CDR3 is built from 15 residues. The CDR3 spells CASSQEDNPNYGYTF. The CDR3 DNA sequence: TGCGCCAGCAGCCAAGAGGACAACCCTAACTATGGCTACACCTTC.

This clonotype was counted between two and nine times. V and J are TRBV5-1 and TRBJ1-1; 7 bases map to TRBD1. The ends lost 4 bases at V and 7 bases at J; junction bases unmatched: 13. The CDR3 extends over 15 amino acids. The germline CDR1 and CDR2 sequences are SGHRS and YFSETQ. In DNA form, the CDR3 reads TGCGCCAGCAGCCCCGGGGGGAGGGGGCCGAATGAAGCTTTCTTT. It specifies CASSPGGRGPNEAFF.

In this sample, this clonotype turned up a few times. The chain links TRBV20-1 to TRBJ1-1, with a weak D call TRBD1 (5 bases). Germline V gene lookup returns CDR1 DFQATT and CDR2 SNEGSKA (reference sequence). V dropped 6 bases and J dropped 4 bases, with 12 bases sitting between them. The length of the CDR3 is 12 residues. CDR3 sequence reads: CSANQGGTEAFF. The CDR3, as DNA: TGCAGTGCCAATCAGGGAGGCACTGAAGCTTTCTTT.

To note about this clonotype: With a much larger clone just one base away, this may be a read error. The genes are TRBV4-1 and TRBJ2-7, with D maybe TRBD1 (6 bases). V was pared by 2 bases and J by 4 bases, with 15 bases between. The CDR3 is 15 amino acids. Germline CDR1 is MGHRA and CDR2 is YSYEKL. The CDR3 DNA reads as TGCGCCAGCAGCCAATGGACAGCTGGGGGTTACGAGCAGTACTTC. This sequence encodes CASSQWTAGGYEQYF.

In its sample, this clonotype was seen many times. V and J are TRBV19 and TRBJ2-7, with D maybe TRBD2 (7 bases). The CDR3 sequence is 13 residues long. CDR1 and CDR2 (germline): LNHDA, SQIVND (reference sequence). With 9 bases removed from V and 7 bases from J, the gap between germline ends came to 19 bases. DNA for the CDR3: TGTGCCAGCAACTCCGGGGGGCCGGGTGAGCAGTACTTC. Encoded protein: CASNSGGPGEQYF.

In this sample, this clonotype turned up many times. This chain joins TRBV20-1 and TRBJ2-7; the D gene is possibly TRBD2 (6 bases). CDR1 and CDR2 from the germline V gene are DFQATT and SNEGSKA (reference sequence). V lost 6 bases to trimming and J lost 7 bases, with 25 bases between them. The CDR3 length is 15 residues. CDR3 DNA sequence: TGCAGTGCCCTGGGGGAGGACAATTACGAAGGGGAGCAGTACTTC. It is translated as CSALGEDNYEGEQYF.

There are a few counts of this clonotype. V is TRBV15 and J is TRBJ2-1; the match to TRBD1 covers 7 bases. This CDR3 comprises 16 residues. Trimming took 3 bases from V and 2 from J; bases not matched to a gene: 7. In germline, CDR1 is LNHNV, CDR2 YYDKDF (reference sequence). The chain's CDR3 is CATSREQGLAYNEQFF. CDR3 sequence (DNA): TGTGCCACCAGCAGGGAACAGGGGCTAGCCTACAATGAGCAGTTCTTC.

In this sample, this clonotype turned up many times. In nucleotides, the CDR3 is TGTGCCAGCAGCTTAGTGGACAGGACCACTGAAGCTTTCTTT. Its protein is CASSLVDRTTEAFF. The chain recombines TRBV7-6 with TRBJ1-1; TRBD1 agrees at 7 bases. CDR1 is SGHVS and CDR2 is FNYEAQ in the germline V gene. The CDR3 is 14 residues long. J was trimmed by 4 bases and V by 1 base; bases with no gene match: 3.

The chain recombines TRBV11-3 with TRBJ2-2, with 8 bases lining up with TRBD1. Germline CDR1 is SGHNT and CDR2 is YENEEA. The CDR3 is made up of 15 amino acids. J gave up 5 bases and V 5 bases, and 7 bases lay outside the gene matches. The CDR3 bases are TGTGCCAGCAGCCATGGACAGGGTCGGACCGGGGAGCTGTTTTTT. This translates into CASSHGQGRTGELFF.

This clonotype was detected only a few times. Germline and junction disagree at one end, which may indicate a read error. The chain combines TRBV27 with TRBJ2-1; D is unresolved. Germline V gives CDR1 MNHEY, CDR2 SMNVEV (reference sequence). This CDR3 contains 13 residues. The CDR3, as DNA: TGTGCCAGCAGCCTGAGGCGCAACGGTGAGCAGTTCTTT. Translating gives CASSLRRNGEQFF.

This clonotype was found a few times. CDR3 in amino acids: CASSPRGSINEQFF. The CDR3 DNA sequence: TGTGCCAGCAGCCCACGGGGCAGCATCAATGAGCAGTTCTTC. The chain carries TRBV5-5 and TRBJ2-1, with D possibly being TRBD1 or TRBD2 (5 bases each). Germline CDR1 and CDR2: SGHKS and YYEKEE (reference sequence). The V end lost 4 bases, the J end lost 6 bases, and 14 bases lay between the germline ends. This CDR3 has 14 amino acids.

In this sample, this clonotype turned up many times. The gene calls are TRBV7-9 and TRBJ1-1, with a weak D call TRBD1 (5 bases). Germline lookup yields CDR1 SEHNR and CDR2 FQNEAQ (reference sequence). V was trimmed by 1 base and J by 1 base, leaving 10 bases between them. This CDR3 has 15 amino acids. CDR3 DNA sequence: TGTGCCAGCAGCTTAGATGGACATCAGAACACTGAAGCTTTCTTT. Amino acid sequence: CASSLDGHQNTEAFF.

The sample holds a few counts of this clonotype. The chain uses TRBV11-2 and TRBJ1-6; D is perhaps TRBD1 (5 bases). The V gene's germline CDR1 is SGHAT and CDR2 FQNNGV. This CDR3 contains 16 residues. V dropped 0 bases and J dropped 12 bases, with 18 bases sitting between them. CDR3 in amino acids: CASSLDATAKRGPLHF. CDR3 sequence (DNA): TGTGCCAGCAGCTTAGACGCGACAGCAAAGAGAGGACCCCTCCACTTT.

The chain carries TRBV9 and TRBJ2-5; D is unresolved. V lost 0 bases and J lost 0, with 15 bases in between. Germline loops: CDR1 SGDLS, CDR2 YYNGEE. This CDR3 contains 17 residues. The CDR3 spells CASSVGRNSVYQETQYF. DNA of the CDR3: TGTGCCAGCAGCGTAGGCAGGAACTCCGTGTACCAAGAGACCCAGTACTTC.

This clonotype appeared many times. The chain employs TRBV7-2 and TRBJ2-5, with 13 bases matching TRBD2. The CDR3 spans 17 residues. Looked up from germline, CDR1 is SGHTA and CDR2 is FQGNSA. V shed 4 bases and J 4 bases; nucleotides not matched to a gene: 9. CDR3 DNA sequence: TGTGCCAGCAGCTCCGCCCGACTAGCGGGGGGAGCAGAGACCCAGTACTTC. It translates to CASSSARLAGGAETQYF.

The chain links TRBV7-3 to TRBJ2-1; 11 bases line up with TRBD2. Germline V CDR1 and CDR2: SGHTA, FQGTGA. With V trimmed by 3 bases and J by 8 bases, 6 bases remained unmatched. The CDR3 length is 15 residues. The CDR3 reads CASSLGSGGADEQFF. The CDR3 DNA sequence: TGTGCCAGCAGCTTGGGTAGCGGGGGGGCCGATGAGCAGTTCTTC.

This clonotype has a count of ten or more. This chain joins TRBV11-2 and TRBJ1-1, with D possibly matching TRBD1 (5 bases). The CDR3 totals 15 residues. V lost 0 bases and J 0 bases, leaving 8 bases between the germline ends. Germline V gene data show CDR1 as SGHAT and CDR2 as FQNNGV. The CDR3 region has the DNA TGTGCCAGCAGCTTAGACCCAGGGTTGAACACTGAAGCTTTCTTT. It encodes CASSLDPGLNTEAFF. The whole variable domain, filled in from reference TRBV11-2 and TRBJ1-1, reads EAGVAQSPRYKIIEKRQSVAFWCNPISGHATLYWYQQILGQGPKLLIQFQNNGVVDDSQLPKDRFSAERLKGVDSTLKIQPAKLEDSAVYLCASSLDPGLNTEAFFGQGTRLTVV.

This clonotype was recorded many times. V usage is TRBV7-6 and J usage is TRBJ1-2; D unclear. CDR1 and CDR2 (germline): SGHVS, FNYEAQ. This CDR3 contains 15 residues. With 5 bases removed from V and 5 bases from J, the gap between germline ends came to 18 bases. CDR3: CASSPDGPWGYGYTF. The CDR3 region has the DNA TGTGCCAGCAGCCCGGACGGACCCTGGGGTTATGGCTACACCTTC.

This clonotype has ten or more counts. The DNA for the CDR3 is TGTGCCAGCAGCTTGAGTGTGGGGTTCGAAAAACTGTTTTTT. Its translation is CASSLSVGFEKLFF. V usage is TRBV7-9 and J usage is TRBJ1-4; D call uncertain. Looked up from germline, CDR1 is SEHNR and CDR2 is FQNEAQ (reference sequence). V was pared by 3 bases and J by 8 bases, with 13 bases between. This CDR3 region has 14 residues.

This sequence joins TRBV28 and TRBJ2-3; the D gene is possibly TRBD1 (5 bases). The CDR3 is 14 residues long. Germline values: CDR1 MDHEN, CDR2 SYDVKM. Trimming shortened V by 5 bases and J by 2 bases, and 11 bases separated the two germline ends. The CDR3 coding sequence is TGTGCCAGCAGTCTCTCGACAGTCACAGATACGCAGTATTTT. The encoded protein is CASSLSTVTDTQYF.

The chain is built from TRBV5-1 and TRBJ2-2; D not resolved. The CDR3 length is 13 residues. The germline CDR1 and CDR2 sequences are SGHRS and YFSETQ. V lost 2 bases to trimming and J lost 6 bases, with 8 bases between them. The CDR3 sequence: CASSFDHPGELFF. The CDR3 DNA follows: TGCGCCAGCAGCTTCGACCATCCCGGGGAGCTGTTTTTT.

In its sample, this clonotype was seen many times. CDR3 in DNA: TGTGCCAGCAGCTTGACCCGGACAGCGACCACAGATACGCAGTATTTT. Translating gives CASSLTRTATTDTQYF. The chain has TRBV11-2 and TRBJ2-3, with D possibly TRBD1 on 6 matching bases. Trimming took 3 bases from V and 2 from J, leaving 15 bases between them. The germline V gene encodes CDR1 SGHAT and CDR2 FQNNGV. This CDR3 contains 16 residues.

The table lists this clonotype with many counts. The V and J genes are TRBV28 and TRBJ2-7, with TRBD2 identical over 9 bases. V gave up 3 bases and J gave up 4 bases; unmatched junction bases: 4. Germline assignment: CDR1 MDHEN and CDR2 SYDVKM. This CDR3 has 14 amino acids. The CDR3 coding sequence is TGTGCCAGCAGTTTGGGACTAGCAGATTACGAGCAGTACTTC. As protein: CASSLGLADYEQYF.

Ten or more counts support this clonotype. The CDR3 here is CASSWTLGQEKNYEQYF. CDR3 DNA: TGTGCCAGCAGCTGGACTCTCGGGCAGGAGAAAAACTACGAGCAGTACTTC. The genes are TRBV7-2 and TRBJ2-7; maybe TRBD2 (5 bases). CDR3 length: 17 residues. V was shortened by 4 bases and J by 3 bases, with 22 bases between the two germline ends. The germline V gene has CDR1 SGHTA and CDR2 FQGNSA.

The chain combines TRBV27 with TRBJ2-1; 10 nucleotides agree with TRBD2. The germline V gene has CDR1 MNHEY and CDR2 SMNVEV (reference sequence). With V trimmed by 2 bases and J by 7 bases, 5 bases remained unmatched. The CDR3 sequence is 15 residues long. The CDR3 sequence is CASSLRRAGGNEQFF. CDR3 coding DNA: TGTGCCAGCAGTTTAAGGCGAGCGGGGGGGAATGAGCAGTTCTTC.

There are a few counts of this clonotype. The chain uses TRBV7-6 and TRBJ1-1; D might be TRBD1 (5 bases). This CDR3 region has 14 residues. V was pared by 5 bases and J by 5 bases, with 15 bases between. Germline V CDR1 and CDR2: SGHVS, FNYEAQ. Written as DNA, the CDR3 is TGTGCCAGCAGCACGTGGGGGGGAGGGACTGAAGCTTTCTTT. Its protein is CASSTWGGGTEAFF.